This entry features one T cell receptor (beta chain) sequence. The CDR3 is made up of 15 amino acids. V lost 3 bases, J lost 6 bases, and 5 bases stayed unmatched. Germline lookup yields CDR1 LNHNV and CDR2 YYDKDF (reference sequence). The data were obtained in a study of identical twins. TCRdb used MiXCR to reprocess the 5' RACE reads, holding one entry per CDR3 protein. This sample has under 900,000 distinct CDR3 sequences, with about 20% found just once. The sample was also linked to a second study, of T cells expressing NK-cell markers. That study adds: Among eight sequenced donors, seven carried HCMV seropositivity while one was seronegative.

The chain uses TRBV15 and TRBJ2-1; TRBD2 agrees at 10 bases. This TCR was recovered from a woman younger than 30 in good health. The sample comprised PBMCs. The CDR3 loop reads CATSRELAGVNEQFF. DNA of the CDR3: TGTGCCACCAGCAGGGAGCTAGCGGGAGTCAATGAGCAGTTCTTC.